These 26 T cell receptor beta chains were all obtained from the same sample, sequenced in a study of CD8 T cells in ankylosing spondylitis. TCRdb re-derived calls from the 5' RACE reads in MiXCR, one entry per CDR3 protein. The table includes about 220,000 distinct CDR3 sequences, about 17% detected once. Antigen specificity for these receptors is unknown. Findings and limits, study-wide: A motif in TCR beta, a set of 8 or 9 highly homologous variants, appeared characteristic of ankylosing spondylitis blood.

The sample consisted of blood, either unsorted or a sorted T cell fraction (not recorded which). These receptors were taken from a male donor with ankylosing spondylitis.

The table lists this clonotype with a few counts. The V and J genes are TRBV5-1 and TRBJ2-1, with 10 bases that match TRBD2. This CDR3 has 16 residues. Trimming cost V 4 bases and J 5 bases; bases outside gene matches: 9. The germline CDR1 and CDR2 sequences are SGHRS and YFSETQ. CDR3 amino acids: CASSLQAGGPDNEQFF. Here the CDR3 DNA reads TGCGCCAGCAGCCTCCAAGCGGGAGGGCCGGACAATGAGCAGTTCTTC.

Ten or more counts support this clonotype. V gene TRBV25-1 combines with J gene TRBJ1-1; 7 bases fit TRBD1. The CDR3 extends over 13 amino acids. Per the germline V gene, CDR1 is MGHDK and CDR2 is SYGVNS. The J segment lost 4 bases and the V segment lost 8 bases, leaving 7 bases of the junction unmatched. Written as DNA, the CDR3 is TGTGCCAGCGCTGAAACAGGGGTCACTGAAGCTTTCTTT. Protein product: CASAETGVTEAFF.

This clonotype came up a few times. The chain links TRBV7-9 to TRBJ2-4; no reliable D call. This CDR3 has 13 amino acids. V gave up 3 bases and J gave up 8 bases, with 11 bases separating them. Germline V CDR1 and CDR2: SEHNR, FQNEAQ (reference sequence). CDR3 in DNA: TGTGCCAGCAGCTTGGCTCCAGAGGACATTCAGTACTTC. This sequence encodes CASSLAPEDIQYF.

This clonotype has just a few counts. The chain carries TRBV14 and TRBJ2-1; D is possibly TRBD1 (6 bases). Germline V gives CDR1 SGHDN, CDR2 FVKESK. V was trimmed by 6 bases and J by 4 bases, leaving 22 bases between them. CDR3 length equals 17 residues. The chain's CDR3 is CASSLYSPGTPYNEQFF. The CDR3 DNA sequence: TGTGCCAGCAGTCTTTATTCACCCGGGACACCGTACAATGAGCAGTTCTTC. The full variable domain, with the rest looked up from reference TRBV14 and TRBJ2-1, is EAGVTQFPSHSVIEKGQTVTLRCDPISGHDNLYWYRRVMGKEIKFLLHFVKESKQDESGMPNNRFLAERTGGTYSTLKVQPAELEDSGVYFCASSLYSPGTPYNEQFFGPGTRLTVL.

A few counts support this clonotype. This chain links TRBV5-5 with TRBJ2-7; TRBD1 matches 10 bases. Per the germline V gene, CDR1 is SGHKS and CDR2 is YYEKEE (reference sequence). The trim removed 4 bases at V and 6 bases at J, leaving 7 bases unmatched. The CDR3 has 14 amino acids. CDR3 nucleotide sequence: TGTGCCAGCAGCCCGCACCGGACAGGGGGCGAGCAGTACTTC. Protein sequence: CASSPHRTGGEQYF.

This clonotype has a handful of counts. The rearrangement links TRBV14 to TRBJ2-7, with D possibly TRBD2 on 7 matching bases. Per the germline V gene, CDR1 is SGHDN and CDR2 is FVKESK. CDR3 length: 15 residues. The germline V and J ends were trimmed by 1 base and 4 bases, with 14 bases remaining between them. The CDR3 region is CASSQGAGAGYEQYF. The DNA of the CDR3 is TGTGCCAGCAGCCAAGGGGCGGGGGCCGGATACGAGCAGTACTTC.

This clonotype has more than one count but fewer than ten. V and J are TRBV27 and TRBJ1-6; D not certain. The CDR3 consists of 16 residues. The V gene's germline CDR1 is MNHEY and CDR2 SMNVEV (reference sequence). The V end lost 6 bases, the J end lost 0 bases, and 12 bases lay between the germline ends. For the CDR3, the DNA is TGTGCCAGCAGCCCAACCCTTAGCTCCTATAATTCACCCCTCCACTTT. Protein sequence: CASSPTLSSYNSPLHF.

This clonotype was found a few times. The chain combines TRBV7-9 with TRBJ2-7, with TRBD1 matching over 11 bases. Germline lookup yields CDR1 SEHNR and CDR2 FQNEAQ (reference sequence). V was clipped by 10 bases and J by 0 bases; unmatched bases: 2. This CDR3 is 13 amino acids long. The DNA for the CDR3 is TGTGCCATTGGACAGGGGGCCTCCTACGAGCAGTACTTC. Its protein is CAIGQGASYEQYF. The full variable domain, completed using reference TRBV7-9 and TRBJ2-7, is DTGVSQNPRHKITKRGQNVTFRCDPISEHNRLYWYRQTLGQGPEFLTYFQNEAQLEKSRLLSDRFSAERPKGSFSTLEIQRTEQGDSAMYLCAIGQGASYEQYFGPGTRLTVT.

This clonotype was seen only a few times. This rearrangement joins TRBV3-1 to TRBJ2-3; 7 bases are shared with TRBD1. V shed 2 bases and J 0 bases; nucleotides not matched to a gene: 14. The CDR3 totals 19 residues. The germline V gene encodes CDR1 LGHDT and CDR2 YNNKEL (reference sequence). This CDR3 reads CASSQFVTGSYLSTDTQYF. The CDR3 nucleotides read TGTGCCAGCAGCCAATTTGTGACAGGGAGCTATCTGAGCACAGATACGCAGTATTTT.

V usage is TRBV11-3 and J usage is TRBJ2-4; D possibly corresponds to TRBD2 (5 bases). The germline V gene encodes CDR1 SGHNT and CDR2 YENEEA. The CDR3 loop spans 15 amino acids. Between the trimmed V and J ends, which lost 2 bases and 2 bases, there was a span of 10 bases. The CDR3 spells CASSLPPGTKNIQYF. The CDR3 DNA follows: TGTGCCAGCAGCTTACCGCCGGGGACCAAAAACATTCAGTACTTC.

Here the CDR3 reads CASSFSGGSEAFF. The CDR3 nucleotides are TGTGCCAGCAGCTTCTCCGGGGGATCGGAAGCTTTCTTT. The chain couples TRBV6-4 to TRBJ1-1; the D gene is possibly TRBD1 (5 bases). V dropped 6 bases and J dropped 8 bases, with 16 bases sitting between them. The germline V gene encodes CDR1 MRHNA and CDR2 SNTAGT. This CDR3 has 13 amino acids.

This clonotype was counted many times. The chain joins TRBV12-3 or TRBV12-4 to TRBJ2-2; tentatively, D is TRBD1 or TRBD2 (6 bases each). The CDR3 extends over 15 amino acids. V was clipped by 3 bases and J by 5 bases, with 13 bases between them. CDR3 DNA sequence: TGTGCCAGCAGTTTTCCGGGGGCGGCAACCGGGGAGCTGTTTTTT. Its translation: CASSFPGAATGELFF.

The V call is TRBV12-3 or TRBV12-4, the J call TRBJ2-2; D unclear. The CDR3 consists of 13 residues. V was trimmed by 7 bases and J by 5 bases, leaving 11 bases between them. DNA of the CDR3: TGTGCCAGCAAATACAGATTAACCGGGGAGCTGTTTTTT. This translates into CASKYRLTGELFF.

This clonotype has just a few counts. This chain connects TRBV4-1 to TRBJ2-1; 8 bases fit TRBD1. CDR1 is MGHRA and CDR2 is YSYEKL in the germline V gene. The trim removed 0 bases at V and 4 bases at J, leaving 5 bases unmatched. There are 16 residues in the CDR3. The CDR3 nucleotides are TGCGCCAGCAGCCAAGATCGGACAGGGACTTACAATGAGCAGTTCTTC. Its protein is CASSQDRTGTYNEQFF.

The rearrangement links TRBV20-1 to TRBJ2-3; TRBD2 is a possible D gene (5 bases). Germline CDR1 reads DFQATT; CDR2 reads SNEGSKA (reference sequence). Deletions cut 7 bases from V and 4 bases from J, with 21 bases between. This CDR3 has 15 amino acids. This CDR3 is CSVAPTASRADTQYF. As DNA, the CDR3 is TGCAGTGTCGCACCTACCGCTAGCCGCGCAGATACGCAGTATTTT.

This clonotype turned up a few times. The genes are TRBV7-2 and TRBJ2-7; either TRBD1 or TRBD2 may fit D (6 bases each). CDR3 size: 15 residues. Trimming left V 2 bases short and J 3 bases short, with 14 bases between. Germline CDR1 and CDR2: SGHTA and FQGNSA. The DNA for the CDR3 is TGTGCCAGCAGCTTATTGGGGGGCGTAGGCTACGAGCAGTACTTC. Amino acid sequence: CASSLLGGVGYEQYF.

The gene calls are TRBV20-1 and TRBJ1-1; possibly TRBD1 for D (6 bases). The germline gives CDR1 DFQATT, CDR2 SNEGSKA (reference sequence). The CDR3 is made up of 17 amino acids. Trimming shortened V by 3 bases and J by 1 base, and 21 bases separated the two germline ends. The CDR3 is CSASDTDSPRGNTEAFF. The CDR3 DNA reads TGCAGTGCTAGTGACACGGACAGCCCCCGGGGGAACACTGAAGCTTTCTTT.

This clonotype was seen more than once but under ten times. The rearrangement uses TRBV28 and TRBJ2-7; D remains ambiguous. Germline V lookup: CDR1 MDHEN, CDR2 SYDVKM. The ends were cut back, 7 bases at V and 0 bases at J, with 13 bases in the middle. The CDR3 loop spans 14 amino acids. CDR3 protein: CASIPHTSSYEQYF. The CDR3 DNA reads TGTGCCAGCATTCCGCATACGAGCTCCTACGAGCAGTACTTC.

This clonotype was seen a handful of times. The chain combines TRBV29-1 with TRBJ1-1; D gene uncertain. The CDR3 loop spans 11 amino acids. The germline V gene has CDR1 SQVTM and CDR2 ANQGSEA. V was clipped by 5 bases and J by 3 bases, with 7 bases between them. CDR3 loop: CSVIRDTEAFF. The CDR3 region has the DNA TGCAGCGTTATTCGGGACACTGAAGCTTTCTTT. Full variable domain (rest looked up from reference TRBV29-1 and TRBJ1-1): SAVISQKPSRDICQRGTSLTIQCQVDSQVTMMFWYRQQPGQSLTLIATANQGSEATYESGFVIDKFPISRPNLTFSTLTVSNMSPEDSSIYLCSVIRDTEAFFGQGTRLTVV.

The chain employs TRBV4-1 and TRBJ1-1; TRBD1 might be the D (6 bases). The CDR3 totals 15 residues. Germline CDR1 is MGHRA and CDR2 is YSYEKL. Trimming removed 0 bases from V and 7 bases from J, with 15 bases in between. The DNA for the CDR3 is TGCGCCAGCAGCCAAGATTTACGGGGGCAGGATGAAGCTTTCTTT. The encoded protein is CASSQDLRGQDEAFF.

This clonotype was found a few times. The chain links TRBV19 to TRBJ2-1, with D possibly matching TRBD1 (6 bases). V was pared by 3 bases and J by 3 bases, with 12 bases between. The germline CDR1 and CDR2 sequences are LNHDA and SQIVND (reference sequence). The CDR3 spans 15 residues. CDR3 loop: CASSILGTSYNEQFF. The CDR3, as DNA: TGTGCCAGTAGTATTCTTGGGACAAGCTACAATGAGCAGTTCTTC.

This clonotype has ten or more counts. The chain couples TRBV12-3 or TRBV12-4 to TRBJ2-7; a weak D match, TRBD2 (5 bases). The CDR3 has 11 residues. V was clipped by 5 bases and J by 5 bases, with 7 bases between them. CDR3 bases: TGTGCCAGCAGTAGAGGGAACGAGCAGTACTTC. It translates to CASSRGNEQYF.

This clonotype turned up a few times. The rearrangement links TRBV28 to TRBJ1-5; no clear D. V lost 1 base and J lost 6, with 4 bases in between. The germline gives CDR1 MDHEN, CDR2 SYDVKM. CDR3 size: 12 residues. The CDR3 DNA reads TGTGCCAGCAGTTTATATGGTCAGCCCCAGCATTTT. It specifies CASSLYGQPQHF. Looking up the rest from reference TRBV28 and TRBJ1-5 gives the full variable domain: DVKVTQSSRYLVKRTGEKVFLECVQDMDHENMFWYRQDPGLGLRLIYFSYDVKMKEKGDIPEGYSVSREKKERFSLILESASTNQTSMYLCASSLYGQPQHFGDGTRLSIL.

This clonotype was recorded once. At one boundary the junction diverges from the germline segment, which might be a read error. V and J are TRBV12-3 or TRBV12-4 and TRBJ2-5, with 10 bases aligning to TRBD1. The CDR3 runs 18 residues. The CDR3 DNA reads as TGTGCCTGCAGTGGACTCAACCCGGGACAGGGGAGTTCGGAGACCCAGTACTTC. This codes for CACSGLNPGQGSSETQYF.

There are a few counts of this clonotype. The CDR3 region is CSVEGRDSGDYNEQFF. CDR3 in DNA: TGCAGCGTTGAAGGTCGCGATAGCGGTGATTACAATGAGCAGTTCTTC. The chain couples TRBV29-1 to TRBJ2-1; D is possibly TRBD2 (6 bases). There are 16 residues in the CDR3. In germline, CDR1 is SQVTM, CDR2 ANQGSEA. Trimming took off 1 base at V and 4 bases at J, with 17 bases between the two ends.

This clonotype was seen more than once but under ten times. The rearrangement uses TRBV5-1 and TRBJ2-1; no reliable D call. Trimming took off 4 bases at V and 5 bases at J, with 10 bases between the two ends. The CDR3 loop spans 13 amino acids. Germline lookup yields CDR1 SGHRS and CDR2 YFSETQ. The CDR3 sequence: CASSPPPHNEQFF. The CDR3 DNA reads as TGCGCCAGCAGCCCACCCCCCCACAATGAGCAGTTCTTC. Together with reference TRBV5-1 and TRBJ2-1, the CDR3 gives the full variable domain: KAGVTQTPRYLIKTRGQQVTLSCSPISGHRSVSWYQQTPGQGLQFLFEYFSETQRNKGNFPGRFSGRQFSNSRSEMNVSTLELGDSALYLCASSPPPHNEQFFGPGTRLTVL.